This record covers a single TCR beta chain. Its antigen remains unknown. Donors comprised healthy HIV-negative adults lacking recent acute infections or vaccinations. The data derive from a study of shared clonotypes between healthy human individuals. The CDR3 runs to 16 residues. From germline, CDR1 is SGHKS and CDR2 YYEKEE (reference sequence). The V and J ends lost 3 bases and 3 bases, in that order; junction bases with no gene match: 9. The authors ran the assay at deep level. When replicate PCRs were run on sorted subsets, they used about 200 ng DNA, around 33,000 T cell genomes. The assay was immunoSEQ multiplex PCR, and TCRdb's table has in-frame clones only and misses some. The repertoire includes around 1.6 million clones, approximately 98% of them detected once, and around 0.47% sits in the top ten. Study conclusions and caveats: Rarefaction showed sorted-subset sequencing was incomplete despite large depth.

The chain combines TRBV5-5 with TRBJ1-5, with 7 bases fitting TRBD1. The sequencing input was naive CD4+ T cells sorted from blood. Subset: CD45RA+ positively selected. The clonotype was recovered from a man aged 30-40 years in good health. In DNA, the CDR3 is TGTGCCAGCAGCTGGGCCGGGACAGTTAACAATCAGCCCCAGCATTTT. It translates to CASSWAGTVNNQPQHF.